The entry below describes one T cell receptor (beta chain). Its target is unknown. This sample was taken from a study of vaccination effects on CD4 cells after COVID-19. The protocol was immunoSEQ multiplex PCR, while the TCRdb copy is restricted to in-frame clones and leaves out a portion. The table lists 35,000 to 40,000 clones, about four fifths of them singletons. Culture lasted 10 days before CD4+ T cell isolation. Vaccine recipients had no previous SARS-CoV-2 infection; their nucleocapsid antibodies were negative. General study findings and limits: Both infection-induced and vaccine-induced clones contracted markedly at late post-vaccination timepoints. Convalescent patients were scarce, and early post-infection timepoints were absent.

The trim removed 7 bases at V and 4 bases at J, leaving 8 bases unmatched. The CDR3 extends over 13 amino acids. CDR1 and CDR2 from the germline V gene are SQVTM and ANQGSEA. This sequence originates from a human donor who received a COVID-19 vaccine. Specimen: CD4+ T cells from PBMCs cultured without peptide, collected before COVID-19 vaccination. This chain joins TRBV29-1 and TRBJ1-2; 8 nucleotides match TRBD1. The CDR3 nucleotides are TGCAGCGCCGGGACAGGATCCAGCTATGGCTACACCTTC. This sequence encodes CSAGTGSSYGYTF. The whole variable domain, filled in from reference TRBV29-1 and TRBJ1-2, reads SAVISQKPSRDICQRGTSLTIQCQVDSQVTMMFWYRQQPGQSLTLIATANQGSEATYESGFVIDKFPISRPNLTFSTLTVSNMSPEDSSIYLCSAGTGSSYGYTFGSGTRLTVV.